These 21 T cell receptor beta chains originate from one sample sequenced in a study of T cell responses to AZD1222 COVID-19 vaccine. The protocol was immunoSEQ multiplex PCR, while the TCRdb copy is restricted to in-frame clones and leaves out a portion. Of around 100,000 clones listed, around 87% were seen once; the top ten hold about 9.4%. The input for sequencing was peripheral blood, taken 28 days after the second AZD1222 dose. These receptors all stem from an adult who received the AZD1222 COVID-19 vaccine.

V is TRBV2 and J is TRBJ2-1, with 7 bases identical to TRBD2. Germline loops: CDR1 SNHLY, CDR2 FYNNEI. V dropped 7 bases and J dropped 8; count of bases not matched to a gene: 5. The CDR3 spans 12 residues. The CDR3, as DNA: TGTGCCAGCAAACTGGCGGGGGATGAGCAGTTCTTC. This sequence encodes CASKLAGDEQFF.

The chain joins TRBV3-1 (or the pseudogene TRBV3-2) to TRBJ1-5; possible D gene TRBD1, 6 bases. Trimming removed 4 bases from V and 4 bases from J, with 14 bases in between. The CDR3 runs to 15 residues. Germline lookup yields CDR1 LGHDT and CDR2 YNNKEL (reference sequence). This chain's CDR3 is CASSPNRGGNQPQHF. DNA of the CDR3: TGTGCCAGCAGCCCAAATAGAGGGGGTAATCAGCCCCAGCATTTT.

This rearrangement joins TRBV28 to TRBJ2-6; maybe TRBD2 (7 bases). This CDR3 spans 16 amino acids. V was clipped by 6 bases and J by 0 bases, with 12 bases between them. Germline CDR1 reads MDHEN; CDR2 reads SYDVKM. CDR3 sequence: CASRYAGASGANVLTF. The CDR3 DNA reads as TGTGCCAGCAGGTACGCGGGGGCCTCTGGGGCCAACGTCCTGACTTTC.

This clone was picked up one time. This sequence joins TRBV2 and TRBJ2-1, with 8 bases identical to TRBD2. The germline V gene encodes CDR1 SNHLY and CDR2 FYNNEI. The V and J ends lost 3 bases and 3 bases, in that order; junction bases with no gene match: 10. The CDR3 consists of 17 residues. This chain's CDR3 is CASSDLGGRTNYNEQFF. The DNA for the CDR3 is TGTGCCAGCAGTGATCTGGGCGGGAGGACAAACTACAATGAGCAGTTCTTC.

The genes are TRBV9 and TRBJ2-1, with 8 bases identical to TRBD1. Unmatched junction bases numbered 8, after V lost 4 bases and J lost 5 bases. The germline CDR1 and CDR2 sequences are SGDLS and YYNGEE. The CDR3 sequence is 15 residues long. DNA for the CDR3: TGTGCCAGCAGCCCGAACAGGGGGAGCGACAATGAGCAGTTCTTC. Encoded protein: CASSPNRGSDNEQFF.

V usage is TRBV21-1 and J usage is TRBJ2-6; the table's TRBD1 call for D was not verified on the DNA. TRBV21-1 corresponds to a pseudogene. The CDR3 loop spans 16 amino acids. The CDR3 DNA reads as TGTGCCAGCAGCAAAAGCAGGTTCTCTGGGGCCAACGTCCTGACTTTC. It translates to CASSKSRFSGANVLTF.

This rearrangement joins TRBV6-1 to TRBJ2-4; D is ambiguous. Between the trimmed V and J ends, which lost 2 bases and 0 bases, there was a span of 8 bases. From germline, CDR1 is MNHNS and CDR2 SASEGT. The CDR3 covers 15 residues. CDR3 sequence reads: CASSERFLAKNIQYF. CDR3 nucleotide sequence: TGTGCCAGCAGTGAAAGGTTCCTAGCCAAAAACATTCAGTACTTC.

This rearrangement joins TRBV2 to TRBJ1-1; D is uncertain. The CDR3 spans 12 residues. V lost 8 bases and J lost 3, with 10 bases in between. The germline CDR1 and CDR2 sequences are SNHLY and FYNNEI. CDR3 bases: TGTGCCAGCGGGCGTCGTGACACTGAAGCTTTCTTT. Translating gives CASGRRDTEAFF.

V and J are TRBV4-1 and TRBJ1-1; D is undetermined. In germline, CDR1 is MGHRA, CDR2 YSYEKL. V lost 1 base to trimming and J lost 5 bases, with 17 bases between them. There are 16 residues in the CDR3. The CDR3 region has the DNA TGCGCCAGCAGCCAAGCCCTACGGCAGGATTTTACTGAAGCTTTCTTT. This codes for CASSQALRQDFTEAFF.

The chain uses TRBV19 and TRBJ1-5; TRBD1 matches 7 bases. The CDR3 loop spans 14 amino acids. Germline V gene sequence: CDR1 LNHDA, CDR2 SQIVND (reference sequence). Trimming removed 2 bases from V and 4 bases from J; junction bases left unmatched: 2. The CDR3 DNA is TGTGCCAGTAGTATACGGGACAGAAATCAGCCCCAGCATTTT. It specifies CASSIRDRNQPQHF.

The rearrangement uses TRBV5-4 and TRBJ2-7; possibly TRBD1 or TRBD2 for D (5 bases each). The CDR3 runs 16 residues. The germline CDR1 and CDR2 sequences are SGHNT and YYREEE (reference sequence). Trimming took 3 bases from V and 1 from J, leaving 17 bases between them. CDR3 DNA sequence: TGTGCCAGCAGCTCCCAAACAGGACTCCGATCCTACGAGCAGTACTTC. Its protein is CASSSQTGLRSYEQYF.

The rearrangement joins TRBV19 to TRBJ1-1; no definite D call. Trimming removed 5 bases at V and 1 base at J, with 17 bases between. The CDR3 has 16 amino acids. Germline V gives CDR1 LNHDA, CDR2 SQIVND (reference sequence). The CDR3: CASSRPDGIQNTEAFF. The CDR3 DNA reads TGTGCCAGTAGTCGGCCCGACGGTATCCAGAACACTGAAGCTTTCTTT.

The rearrangement uses TRBV12-5 and TRBJ2-1; no clear D. Trimming shortened V by 0 bases and J by 7 bases, and 4 bases separated the two germline ends. The germline V gene encodes CDR1 LGHNT and CDR2 FRNRAP. This CDR3 spans 12 amino acids. CDR3: CASGLVGNEQFF. The CDR3 DNA follows: TGTGCTAGTGGTTTGGTAGGGAATGAGCAGTTCTTC.

The J gene is TRBJ2-5, the V gene TRBV7-9; TRBD1 matches 7 bases. The CDR3 runs to 16 residues. Germline loops: CDR1 SEHNR, CDR2 FQNEAQ (reference sequence). V dropped 5 bases and J dropped 1; count of bases not matched to a gene: 10. This chain's CDR3 is CASSIPSDRAQETQYF. The CDR3 DNA reads as TGTGCCAGCAGCATACCCTCCGACAGGGCCCAAGAGACCCAGTACTTC.

The V gene is TRBV11-2, the J gene TRBJ2-1; D call uncertain. CDR1 is SGHAT, CDR2 FQNNGV, per germline. The CDR3 length is 11 residues. V lost 3 bases and J lost 6, with 3 bases in between. In DNA, the CDR3 is TGTGCCAGCAGCTTCGGCAATGAGCAGTTCTTC. This encodes CASSFGNEQFF.

This clone was observed a handful of times. The chain recombines TRBV19 with TRBJ1-5, with D unclear. Per the germline V gene, CDR1 is LNHDA and CDR2 is SQIVND (reference sequence). CDR3 length equals 18 residues. Trimming pared 2 bases from V and 0 bases from J, leaving 17 bases between. This CDR3 is CASSIWAIAPYSNQPQHF. Here the CDR3 DNA reads TGTGCCAGTAGTATATGGGCCATCGCCCCGTATAGCAATCAGCCCCAGCATTTT.

This chain joins TRBV5-6 and TRBJ1-2; tentative D call: TRBD1 (5 bases). Germline lookup yields CDR1 SGHDT and CDR2 YYEEEE. The V end lost 4 bases, the J end lost 4 bases, and 14 bases lay between the germline ends. This CDR3 has 14 amino acids. The CDR3 region has the DNA TGTGCCAGCAGCGCCGGACATACGATCTATGGCTACACCTTC. Amino acid sequence: CASSAGHTIYGYTF. The full variable domain, its missing parts supplied by reference TRBV5-6 and TRBJ1-2, is DAGVTQSPTHLIKTRGQQVTLRCSPKSGHDTVSWYQQALGQGPQFIFQYYEEEERQRGNFPDRFSGHQFPNYSSELNVNALLLGDSALYLCASSAGHTIYGYTFGSGTRLTVV.

This chain joins TRBV30 and TRBJ2-2; 7 bases map to TRBD1. The germline gives CDR1 GTSNPN, CDR2 SVGIG (reference sequence). The junction had 6 bases not matched to a gene; V was cut back by 4 bases and J by 7 bases. CDR3 length equals 13 residues. CDR3 protein: CAWTTGDGGELFF. CDR3 DNA: TGTGCCTGGACCACAGGGGATGGCGGGGAGCTGTTTTTT.

This clone was seen more than once but under ten times. The chain recombines TRBV10-3 with TRBJ1-6; the D gene is possibly TRBD1 (5 bases). Germline-derived CDR1 and CDR2 are ENHRY and SYGVKD. The CDR3 has 15 amino acids. V lost 3 bases, J lost 7 bases, and 13 bases lay in between. The CDR3 sequence: CAISDQGSLNSPLHF. CDR3 nucleotide sequence: TGTGCCATCAGTGACCAGGGTTCTCTCAATTCACCCCTCCACTTT.

This sequence joins TRBV9 and TRBJ1-1; D gene unclear. In germline, CDR1 is SGDLS, CDR2 YYNGEE. The CDR3 is made up of 13 amino acids. Trimming removed 3 bases from V and 5 bases from J, with 11 bases in between. This chain's CDR3 is CASSAYLGTEAFF. DNA of the CDR3: TGTGCCAGCAGCGCGTACTTGGGGACTGAAGCTTTCTTT.

V and J are TRBV5-5 and TRBJ1-3; no definite D call. The CDR3 has 13 residues. Looked up from germline, CDR1 is SGHKS and CDR2 is YYEKEE (reference sequence). V lost 0 bases and J lost 8, with 9 bases in between. CDR3 sequence: CASSLEGADTIYF. CDR3 DNA sequence: TGTGCCAGCAGCTTGGAGGGTGCGGACACCATATATTTT.